The sequence of this T cell receptor beta chain was determined in a study of T cell changes during pregnancy in multiple sclerosis. CDR1 and CDR2 (germline): SGHVS, FNYEAQ. The CDR3 runs to 16 residues. V was clipped by 5 bases and J by 7 bases; unmatched bases: 13. TCRdb's table, derived via immunoSEQ multiplex PCR, lists solely in-frame clones and lacks some. The data contain roughly 20,000 clones, 80% to 90% of them singletons. The sequencing used CD8+ T cells from peripheral blood mononuclear cells, collected in the second trimester of pregnancy. The TCR was taken from a female donor in good health, enrolled as a control in a pregnancy study. This chain joins TRBV7-6 and TRBJ1-4, with 7 bases that match TRBD1. The CDR3: CASSLRTGGGGEKLFF. The CDR3 DNA reads as TGTGCCAGCAGCCTGCGGACAGGCGGCGGTGGTGAAAAACTGTTTTTT. The variable domain in full, completed from reference TRBV7-6 and TRBJ1-4, reads GAGVSQSPRYKVTKRGQDVALRCDPISGHVSLYWYRQALGQGPEFLTYFNYEAQQDKSGLPNDRFSAERPEGSISTLTIQRTEQRDSAMYRCASSLRTGGGGEKLFFGSGTQLSVL.